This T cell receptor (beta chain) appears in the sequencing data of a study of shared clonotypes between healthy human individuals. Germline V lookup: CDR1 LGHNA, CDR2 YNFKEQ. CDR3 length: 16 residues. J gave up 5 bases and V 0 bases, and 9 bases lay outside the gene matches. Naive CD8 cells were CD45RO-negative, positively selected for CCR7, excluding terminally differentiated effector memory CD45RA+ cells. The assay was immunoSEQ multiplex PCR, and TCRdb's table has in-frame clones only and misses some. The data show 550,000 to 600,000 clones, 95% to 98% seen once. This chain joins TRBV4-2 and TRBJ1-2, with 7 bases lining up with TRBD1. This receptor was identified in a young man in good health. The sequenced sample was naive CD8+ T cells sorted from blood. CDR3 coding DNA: TGTGCCAGCAGCCAAGACCCGGGACAGTCCTTTTATGGCTACACCTTC. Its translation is CASSQDPGQSFYGYTF.